These 31 T cell receptor beta chains were all obtained from the same sample, sequenced in a study of OX40 agonist ivuxolimab in advanced cancers. Receptor libraries were prepared by the immunoSEQ multiplex PCR assay. TCRdb mirrors the immuneACCESS table, restricted to in-frame sequences. Some clones are absent from its copies; in checked studies, under half trace to an unresolved V gene, and the reason for the others is unknown. The sample table records approximately 80,000 clones; approximately 91% of these occur just once. The ten largest clones add up to roughly 6.9% of the sample. Sample: CD4+ or CD8+ T cells sorted from blood, taken in a trial of the OX40 agonist ivuxolimab. The origin of the receptors is an adult with an advanced solid tumor such as melanoma, head and neck, liver or kidney cancer.

The chain is built from TRBV27 and TRBJ1-1; tentative D call: TRBD1 (6 bases). The CDR3 is made up of 16 amino acids. From germline, CDR1 is MNHEY and CDR2 SMNVEV (reference sequence). V was pared by 6 bases and J by 1 base, with 18 bases between. The CDR3 nucleotides read TGTGCCAGCAGCCCGAGGTTATCGACAGGGAACACTGAAGCTTTCTTT. The encoded protein is CASSPRLSTGNTEAFF.

In DNA form, the CDR3 reads TGCGCCAGCAGCCCCGGACAGTTTACCGGGGAGCTGTTTTTT. Translation gives CASSPGQFTGELFF. J is TRBJ2-2 and V is TRBV5-1; a possible D gene is TRBD1 (6 bases). Trimming removed 4 bases at V and 5 bases at J, with 12 bases between. CDR3 size: 14 residues. The germline V gene has CDR1 SGHRS and CDR2 YFSETQ.

This sequence joins TRBV13 and TRBJ2-1; TRBD2 matches at 9 bases. V shed 3 bases and J 1 base; nucleotides not matched to a gene: 1. The CDR3 totals 15 residues. Germline loops: CDR1 PRHDT, CDR2 FYEKMQ (reference sequence). The CDR3 coding sequence is TGTGCCAGCAGCTTTAGCGGGAGATCCTACAATGAGCAGTTCTTC. Its protein product is CASSFSGRSYNEQFF.

The CDR3 sequence: CASSLAPKSGNTIYF. The CDR3 nucleotides read TGTGCCAGCAGCTTAGCCCCGAAGTCTGGAAACACCATATATTTT. V gene TRBV7-6 combines with J gene TRBJ1-3; the D is unclear. Trimming shortened V by 0 bases and J by 1 base, and 7 bases separated the two germline ends. Germline CDR1 SGHVS, CDR2 FNYEAQ. The CDR3 has 15 residues.

V usage is TRBV7-3 and J usage is TRBJ2-3; 7 bases are shared with TRBD2. Germline assignment: CDR1 SGHTA and CDR2 FQGTGA. The junction had 4 bases not matched to a gene; V was cut back by 2 bases and J by 2 bases. There are 15 residues in the CDR3. CDR3 amino acids: CASSLLAANTDTQYF. CDR3 DNA: TGTGCCAGCAGCTTACTAGCGGCCAACACAGATACGCAGTATTTT.

This clone occurred once. The chain carries TRBV15 and TRBJ2-5, with no clear D. The CDR3 extends over 12 amino acids. Germline CDR1 and CDR2: LNHNV and YYDKDF (reference sequence). Between the trimmed V and J ends, which lost 6 bases and 5 bases, there was a span of 10 bases. This CDR3 reads CATSEAAETQYF. DNA for the CDR3: TGTGCCACCAGTGAGGCGGCGGAGACCCAGTACTTC.

The chain carries TRBV10-3 and TRBJ2-5; D might be TRBD1 or TRBD2, each matching 5 bases. V shed 3 bases and J shed 4 bases, with 9 bases lying between them. The germline gives CDR1 ENHRY, CDR2 SYGVKD. This CDR3 contains 13 residues. CDR3 DNA sequence: TGTGCCATCAGTGAAATGAGGGGAGAGACCCAGTACTTC. It codes for CAISEMRGETQYF.

The CDR3: CASSPGQGVNTEAFF. In nucleotides, the CDR3 is TGTGCCAGCTCACCAGGACAGGGGGTGAACACTGAAGCTTTCTTT. The V and J genes are TRBV18 and TRBJ1-1, with TRBD1 matching over 10 bases. CDR3 length: 15 residues. Germline V gene sequence: CDR1 KGHSH, CDR2 LQKENI. V shed 2 bases and J 0 bases; nucleotides not matched to a gene: 0.

This rearrangement joins TRBV5-5 to TRBJ2-7, with a weak D call TRBD2 (6 bases). Trimming took off 4 bases at V and 6 bases at J, with 20 bases between the two ends. Germline V gene lookup returns CDR1 SGHKS and CDR2 YYEKEE (reference sequence). CDR3 length: 15 residues. CDR3 in amino acids: CASSQPGVWAGEQYF. CDR3 in DNA: TGTGCCAGCAGCCAACCGGGGGTTTGGGCCGGCGAGCAGTACTTC.

This chain uses TRBV28 with TRBJ2-7; 9 nucleotides line up with TRBD2. This CDR3 contains 19 residues. The V gene's germline CDR1 is MDHEN and CDR2 SYDVKM. The ends lost 2 bases at V and 3 bases at J; junction bases unmatched: 17. The CDR3 reads CASSLVGGVLAGDLYEQYF. The CDR3 DNA is TGTGCCAGCAGTTTAGTGGGTGGGGTATTAGCGGGAGACCTCTACGAGCAGTACTTC. Complete variable domain (other parts from reference TRBV28 and TRBJ2-7): DVKVTQSSRYLVKRTGEKVFLECVQDMDHENMFWYRQDPGLGLRLIYFSYDVKMKEKGDIPEGYSVSREKKERFSLILESASTNQTSMYLCASSLVGGVLAGDLYEQYFGPGTRLTVT.

The V and J genes are TRBV4-1 and TRBJ2-2; D gene unclear. The germline gives CDR1 MGHRA, CDR2 YSYEKL. The CDR3 loop spans 17 amino acids. Trimming pared 1 base from V and 5 bases from J, leaving 17 bases between. CDR3: CASSQGLFGFRTGELFF. The DNA for the CDR3 is TGCGCCAGCAGCCAAGGTCTTTTCGGATTTCGGACCGGGGAGCTGTTTTTT.

The chain has TRBV2 and TRBJ2-7; D might be TRBD1 (5 bases). Trimming removed 7 bases from V and 5 bases from J, with 12 bases in between. In germline, CDR1 is SNHLY, CDR2 FYNNEI. The CDR3 contains 12 residues. The CDR3 region has the DNA TGTGCCAGCAATCCAGGGAACGACGAGCAGTACTTC. Its translation: CASNPGNDEQYF.

V is TRBV6-4 and J is TRBJ2-7; 11 nucleotides agree with TRBD2. Germline values: CDR1 MRHNA, CDR2 SNTAGT. Unmatched junction bases numbered 8, after V lost 6 bases and J lost 1 base. The CDR3 sequence is 16 residues long. DNA of the CDR3: TGTGCCAGCAGGTCCCCGCTAGCGGGAGGTTCCTACGAGCAGTACTTC. Protein: CASRSPLAGGSYEQYF.

J is TRBJ2-5 and V is TRBV21-1; TRBD2 is the table's D call and was not checked against the DNA. TRBV21-1 is given as a pseudogene. The CDR3 spans 19 residues. In nucleotides, the CDR3 is TGTGCCAGCAGCAAAGTTACCCATCTAGCGGAGGGCACTCAAGAGACCCAGTACTTC. Protein sequence: CASSKVTHLAEGTQETQYF.

The chain couples TRBV28 to TRBJ2-6; 8 bases align to TRBD1. V trimming: 6 bases; J trimming: 2 bases; junction bases outside the gene matches: 6. Per germline, CDR1 MDHEN and CDR2 SYDVKM. The CDR3 has 16 amino acids. For the CDR3, the DNA is TGTGCCAGCAGCCGCCACAGGGGGGCTGGGGCCAACGTCCTGACTTTC. Protein sequence: CASSRHRGAGANVLTF.

In the case of this clone: The junction departs from germline at one end; a sequencing error may be responsible. V gene TRBV6-1 combines with J gene TRBJ2-7, with a possible D match to TRBD1 (6 bases). The CDR3 covers 15 residues. Germline V gene lookup returns CDR1 MNHNS and CDR2 SASEGT. CDR3 in amino acids: CAISEPQGVSYEQYF. The DNA of the CDR3 is TGTGCCATCAGTGAGCCACAGGGAGTCAGCTACGAGCAGTACTTC.

This clone turned up a few times. This sequence joins TRBV29-1 and TRBJ1-3, with unresolved D. V gave up 4 bases and J gave up 3 bases, with 4 bases separating them. The CDR3 has 11 residues. Germline CDR1 and CDR2: SQVTM and ANQGSEA. The CDR3 bases are TGCAGCGTTGCCAGTGGAAACACCATATATTTT. Protein: CSVASGNTIYF. Together with reference TRBV29-1 and TRBJ1-3, the CDR3 gives the full variable domain: SAVISQKPSRDICQRGTSLTIQCQVDSQVTMMFWYRQQPGQSLTLIATANQGSEATYESGFVIDKFPISRPNLTFSTLTVSNMSPEDSSIYLCSVASGNTIYFGEGSWLTVV.

On this clone: At one end, the junction sequence differs from germline, possibly due to a read error. The J gene is TRBJ2-7, the V gene TRBV19, with a possible D match to TRBD2 (5 bases). The CDR3 sequence is 13 residues long. CDR1 and CDR2 (germline): LNHDA, SQIVND (reference sequence). The CDR3 DNA follows: TGTGCCAGTAGACGGGGTATGTCCTACGGGCAGTACTTC. Translating it yields CASRRGMSYGQYF.

This clone was recorded once. V usage is TRBV30 and J usage is TRBJ2-7, with D unresolved. V lost 4 bases, J lost 3 bases, and 13 bases lay in between. Germline V gene lookup returns CDR1 GTSNPN and CDR2 SVGIG (reference sequence). CDR3 length equals 13 residues. The CDR3 spells CAWNSPSFYEQYF. CDR3 DNA: TGTGCCTGGAACTCTCCATCCTTCTACGAGCAGTACTTC.

The chain links TRBV4-2 to TRBJ2-7; D might be TRBD1 (6 bases). This CDR3 is built from 14 residues. Germline CDR1 and CDR2: LGHNA and YNFKEQ. V lost 2 bases, J lost 5 bases, and 13 bases lay in between. In DNA form, the CDR3 reads TGTGCCAGCAGCCAACCCGGGACAAAAAACGAGCAGTACTTC. It codes for CASSQPGTKNEQYF.

The gene calls are TRBV25-1 and TRBJ1-5, with D possibly being TRBD1 (5 bases). V dropped 5 bases and J dropped 5 bases, with 13 bases sitting between them. The CDR3 is 14 amino acids. Per germline, CDR1 MGHDK and CDR2 SYGVNS. CDR3 DNA sequence: TGTGCCAGCAGTTCCCTTGGGGGGGATCAGCCCCAGCATTTT. Translation: CASSSLGGDQPQHF.

The rearrangement uses TRBV7-2 and TRBJ2-2; D remains unclear. The CDR3 has 14 amino acids. The germline gives CDR1 SGHTA, CDR2 FQGNSA. Trimming pared 7 bases from V and 5 bases from J, leaving 14 bases between. The CDR3 DNA reads TGTGCCAGCAATAAACTTCTAGTGACCGGGGAGCTGTTTTTT. Residues: CASNKLLVTGELFF.

The rearrangement uses TRBV7-9 and TRBJ2-7, with D perhaps TRBD1 (6 bases). CDR3 length: 16 residues. Germline V CDR1 and CDR2: SEHNR, FQNEAQ (reference sequence). Trimming took off 1 base at V and 0 bases at J, with 13 bases between the two ends. The CDR3 region is CASSLVGRGRSYEQYF. Written as DNA, the CDR3 is TGTGCCAGCAGCTTAGTCGGCAGGGGACGCTCCTACGAGCAGTACTTC. The whole variable domain, filled in from reference TRBV7-9 and TRBJ2-7, reads DTGVSQNPRHKITKRGQNVTFRCDPISEHNRLYWYRQTLGQGPEFLTYFQNEAQLEKSRLLSDRFSAERPKGSFSTLEIQRTEQGDSAMYLCASSLVGRGRSYEQYFGPGTRLTVT.

This chain links TRBV5-6 with TRBJ1-5, with 7 bases that match TRBD1. The length of the CDR3 is 15 residues. V was pared by 5 bases and J by 3 bases, with 8 bases of the junction left unmatched. Per the germline V gene, CDR1 is SGHDT and CDR2 is YYEEEE. For the CDR3, the DNA is TGTGCCAGCAGAGACTGGGGGACAGCCAATCAGCCCCAGCATTTT. Its translation: CASRDWGTANQPQHF.

The chain recombines TRBV5-4 with TRBJ2-6; no reliable D call. V gave up 0 bases and J gave up 4 bases, with 8 bases separating them. This CDR3 spans 15 amino acids. Germline V gene data show CDR1 as SGHNT and CDR2 as YYREEE (reference sequence). For the CDR3, the DNA is TGTGCCAGCAGCTTGGAAGGGAACGGGGCCAACGTCCTGACTTTC. Its protein product is CASSLEGNGANVLTF.

This chain uses TRBV9 with TRBJ1-2; D not resolved. CDR3 size: 12 residues. Per germline, CDR1 SGDLS and CDR2 YYNGEE. V was shortened by 0 bases and J by 5 bases, with 5 bases between the two germline ends. The CDR3 DNA follows: TGTGCCAGCAGCGTAGCCGGGTATGGCTACACCTTC. Its protein is CASSVAGYGYTF. The whole variable domain, remainder taken from reference TRBV9 and TRBJ1-2, is DSGVTQTPKHLITATGQRVTLRCSPRSGDLSVYWYQQSLDQGLQFLIQYYNGEERAKGNILERFSAQQFPDLHSELNLSSLELGDSALYFCASSVAGYGYTFGSGTRLTVV.

CDR3 amino acids: CASRIGTQPQHF. The CDR3 region has the DNA TGTGCCAGCAGAATTGGGACTCAGCCCCAGCATTTT. The chain recombines TRBV28 with TRBJ1-5; D possibly corresponds to TRBD1 (5 bases). The CDR3 covers 12 residues. Germline V CDR1 and CDR2: MDHEN, SYDVKM. Trimming removed 6 bases from V and 6 bases from J, with 9 bases in between.

V usage is TRBV25-1 and J usage is TRBJ1-2; D ambiguous. Germline V gene sequence: CDR1 MGHDK, CDR2 SYGVNS. Trimming left V 5 bases short and J 7 bases short, with 11 bases between. The CDR3 has 12 residues. Here the CDR3 reads CASSKGVSGYTF. CDR3 DNA sequence: TGTGCCAGCAGTAAGGGTGTCTCTGGCTACACCTTC.

The gene calls are TRBV18 and TRBJ1-5, with D hard to call. The CDR3 length is 13 residues. Germline-derived CDR1 and CDR2 are KGHSH and LQKENI. V lost 5 bases and J lost 2, with 7 bases in between. Here the CDR3 DNA reads TGTGCCAGCTCAATGCAGGGCAATCAGCCCCAGCATTTT. Translating gives CASSMQGNQPQHF. The complete variable domain, with remaining parts taken from reference TRBV18 and TRBJ1-5, reads NAGVMQNPRHLVRRRGQEARLRCSPMKGHSHVYWYRQLPEEGLKFMVYLQKENIIDESGMPKERFSAEFPKEGPSILRIQQVVRGDSAAYFCASSMQGNQPQHFGDGTRLSIL.

The rearrangement links TRBV5-5 to TRBJ1-3; no clear D. Germline V CDR1 and CDR2: SGHKS, YYEKEE (reference sequence). Trimming left V 0 bases short and J 4 bases short, with 8 bases between. The CDR3 covers 14 residues. This CDR3 is CASSLAAAGNTIYF. As DNA, the CDR3 is TGTGCCAGCAGCTTGGCCGCGGCGGGAAACACCATATATTTT.

The V and J genes are TRBV6-5 and TRBJ2-3; 9 positions match TRBD1. Unmatched junction bases numbered 1, after V lost 8 bases and J lost 4 bases. The CDR3 has 12 amino acids. Germline values: CDR1 MNHEY, CDR2 SVGAGI. In DNA form, the CDR3 reads TGTGCCAGCCGACAGGGGGCAGATACGCAGTATTTT. Translation: CASRQGADTQYF.